Following are 20 T cell receptor beta chains from one sample sequenced in a study of cytomegalovirus exposure and HLA in healthy donors. 13 Jbeta primers and 60 Vbeta primers were used for the PCR. Generated by immunoSEQ multiplex PCR, the TCRdb table keeps only in-frame clones and is missing some. Among under 200,000 clones listed, about four fifths were seen once. Sequencing input: PBMCs. The receptor set was obtained from a woman younger than 30 in good health and CMV-seronegative.

This chain connects TRBV27 to TRBJ1-2, with 8 bases identical to TRBD1. Germline-derived CDR1 and CDR2 are MNHEY and SMNVEV (reference sequence). The CDR3 totals 14 residues. The V gene end was trimmed by 5 bases and the J gene end by 8 bases; junction bases not matched to a gene: 10. CDR3 coding DNA: TGTGCCAGCAGTCCATCGGACAGGGTAAACGGCTACACCTTC. Translating it yields CASSPSDRVNGYTF.

The chain employs TRBV5-1 and TRBJ2-4; tentatively, D is TRBD1 (7 bases). The CDR3 contains 19 residues. Germline V gene lookup returns CDR1 SGHRS and CDR2 YFSETQ. The ends were cut back, 2 bases at V and 5 bases at J, with 26 bases in the middle. CDR3 bases: TGCGCCAGCAGCTTTCCCGACAGGGCTCCCGAGGGGGGAGAAAACATTCAGTACTTC. Protein: CASSFPDRAPEGGENIQYF.

The rearrangement joins TRBV7-9 to TRBJ2-5; 8 bases align to TRBD2. This CDR3 is 15 amino acids long. CDR1 and CDR2 (germline): SEHNR, FQNEAQ (reference sequence). J lost 4 bases, V lost 1 base, and 5 bases had no gene match. The CDR3 coding sequence is TGTGCCAGCAGCTTAGTGGGACTAGATGCAGAGACCCAGTACTTC. Its protein is CASSLVGLDAETQYF.

V and J are TRBV9 and TRBJ1-6; 9 bases align to TRBD1. V lost 3 bases, J lost 7 bases, and 5 bases stayed unmatched. This CDR3 is built from 15 residues. Germline CDR1 SGDLS, CDR2 YYNGEE. CDR3 nucleotides: TGTGCCAGCAGCGCTGGGACAGGGATGAATTCACCCCTCCACTTT. Protein sequence: CASSAGTGMNSPLHF.

This clone was seen once. V is TRBV29-1 and J is TRBJ2-7, with D possibly being TRBD1 (5 bases). Germline lookup yields CDR1 SQVTM and CDR2 ANQGSEA. The V end lost 5 bases, the J end lost 2 bases, and 13 bases lay between the germline ends. This CDR3 is built from 13 residues. This CDR3 reads CSVSVWGPYEQYF. CDR3 DNA sequence: TGCAGCGTTTCTGTATGGGGCCCCTACGAGCAGTACTTC.

V is TRBV5-1 and J is TRBJ2-1; 7 nucleotides align to TRBD1. The trim removed 1 base at V and 2 bases at J, leaving 3 bases unmatched. The CDR3 covers 15 residues. In germline, CDR1 is SGHRS, CDR2 YFSETQ. CDR3 bases: TGCGCCAGCAGCTTGAAGCAGGGGGCCTACAATGAGCAGTTCTTC. It specifies CASSLKQGAYNEQFF.

The chain employs TRBV19 and TRBJ2-7; 8 positions match TRBD2. The germline CDR1 and CDR2 sequences are LNHDA and SQIVND (reference sequence). V was clipped by 2 bases and J by 5 bases; unmatched bases: 8. This CDR3 is built from 15 residues. CDR3 protein: CASSISAGGRHEQYF. In DNA, the CDR3 is TGTGCCAGTAGTATATCGGCGGGAGGTCGACACGAGCAGTACTTC.

This sequence joins TRBV27 and TRBJ1-5, with 7 positions matching TRBD1. This CDR3 has 15 residues. Germline CDR1 is MNHEY and CDR2 is SMNVEV (reference sequence). With 4 bases clipped from V and 8 bases from J, the junction kept 11 bases outside the gene matches. As DNA, the CDR3 is TGTGCCAGCAGTTATTATAAGGGGGCCGGGGAGCCCCAGCATTTT. Encoded protein: CASSYYKGAGEPQHF.

The chain has TRBV5-1 and TRBJ1-1; no definite D call. The CDR3 covers 14 residues. Trimming took 0 bases from V and 1 from J, leaving 7 bases between them. The germline V gene has CDR1 SGHRS and CDR2 YFSETQ. The CDR3 spells CASSLAGWNTEAFF. The CDR3 DNA reads as TGCGCCAGCAGCTTGGCCGGGTGGAACACTGAAGCTTTCTTT.

J is TRBJ1-2 and V is TRBV15; 9 nucleotides match TRBD1. CDR1 and CDR2 (germline): LNHNV, YYDKDF (reference sequence). V lost 4 bases and J lost 8; bases outside the gene matches: 8. The CDR3 covers 14 residues. CDR3 protein: CATSNRRTGVGYTF. The DNA of the CDR3 is TGTGCCACCAGCAACCGAAGGACAGGGGTGGGCTACACCTTC.

This chain links TRBV10-2 with TRBJ2-2, with D possibly TRBD2 on 6 matching bases. The germline gives CDR1 WSHSY, CDR2 SAAADI. CDR3 length: 14 amino acids. Trimming shortened V by 8 bases and J by 3 bases, and 13 bases separated the two germline ends. CDR3 in amino acids: CASSSSVDTGELFF. Here the CDR3 DNA reads TGCGCCAGCTCGTCTAGCGTTGACACCGGGGAGCTGTTTTTT.

This clone has a handful of counts. The chain uses TRBV4-3 and TRBJ1-4, with 10 bases fitting TRBD1. Germline V CDR1 and CDR2: LGHNA, YSLEER. V was pared by 5 bases and J by 8 bases, with 8 bases of the junction left unmatched. There are 15 residues in the CDR3. This chain's CDR3 is CASSYWTGGGEKLFF. Written as DNA, the CDR3 is TGCGCCAGCAGCTATTGGACAGGGGGAGGAGAAAAACTGTTTTTT.

The rearrangement joins TRBV27 to TRBJ2-1; the match to TRBD2 covers 14 bases. Germline V gene data show CDR1 as MNHEY and CDR2 as SMNVEV (reference sequence). V lost 5 bases, J lost 8 bases, and 11 bases stayed unmatched. This CDR3 contains 17 residues. CDR3 region: CASSPSGTSGSNDEQFF. The CDR3 DNA reads as TGTGCCAGCAGTCCCAGTGGGACTAGCGGGAGTAACGATGAGCAGTTCTTC.

This rearrangement joins TRBV9 to TRBJ2-1; weak D call: TRBD1 (6 bases). CDR3 size: 15 residues. The V gene lost 3 bases and the J gene lost 4 bases, with 14 bases spanning the gap. CDR1 SGDLS and CDR2 YYNGEE come from the germline V gene. DNA for the CDR3: TGTGCCAGCAGCGCCTCTAAGGGGGAGTACAATGAGCAGTTCTTC. This codes for CASSASKGEYNEQFF.

V and J are TRBV7-9 and TRBJ2-3, with D possibly being TRBD2 (5 bases). Germline loops: CDR1 SEHNR, CDR2 FQNEAQ (reference sequence). The CDR3 consists of 13 residues. V dropped 1 base and J dropped 4 bases, with 6 bases sitting between them. The CDR3 is CASSLVRADTQYF. CDR3 in DNA: TGTGCCAGCAGCTTAGTGCGGGCAGATACGCAGTATTTT.

The gene calls are TRBV4-1 and TRBJ2-7; 11 nucleotides line up with TRBD1. Trimming at V came to 0 bases and at J to 4 bases, leaving 5 bases not matched to a gene. Germline values: CDR1 MGHRA, CDR2 YSYEKL. CDR3 size: 16 residues. CDR3 sequence: CASSQDRTGGLYEQYF. The CDR3 DNA reads as TGCGCCAGCAGCCAAGATCGGACAGGGGGCTTGTACGAGCAGTACTTC.

This clone occurred a few times. The genes are TRBV4-1 and TRBJ1-1, with 8 bases matching TRBD1. Germline V gives CDR1 MGHRA, CDR2 YSYEKL. The ends lost 1 base at V and 4 bases at J; junction bases unmatched: 5. This CDR3 contains 15 residues. CDR3: CASSQVGTGGTEAFF. In DNA, the CDR3 is TGCGCCAGCAGCCAAGTGGGCACAGGGGGCACTGAAGCTTTCTTT.

This clone was detected only a few times. The CDR3 loop reads CASSTNPGTAYNEQFF. The CDR3, as DNA: TGTGCCAGCAGCACCAATCCCGGGACAGCTTACAATGAGCAGTTCTTC. The chain couples TRBV5-4 to TRBJ2-1, with TRBD1 identical over 7 bases. The germline gives CDR1 SGHNT, CDR2 YYREEE (reference sequence). This CDR3 is 16 amino acids long. The trim removed 4 bases at V and 4 bases at J, leaving 11 bases unmatched.

This chain uses TRBV4-2 with TRBJ1-2, with TRBD1 identical over 7 bases. Unmatched junction bases numbered 7, after V lost 4 bases and J lost 5 bases. CDR1 is LGHNA, CDR2 YNFKEQ, per germline. The CDR3 consists of 14 residues. The CDR3 sequence: CASSPDREWYGYTF. In DNA, the CDR3 is TGTGCCAGCAGCCCCGACAGGGAATGGTATGGCTACACCTTC.

V is TRBV7-9 and J is TRBJ2-1; perhaps TRBD2 as D (5 bases). The V and J ends lost 6 bases and 2 bases respectively, with 20 bases between them. Germline CDR1 SEHNR, CDR2 FQNEAQ (reference sequence). The CDR3 is 17 residues long. CDR3: CASRRHRGQPPYNEQFF. In DNA form, the CDR3 reads TGTGCCAGCAGACGACACCGCGGGCAACCCCCCTACAATGAGCAGTTCTTC.